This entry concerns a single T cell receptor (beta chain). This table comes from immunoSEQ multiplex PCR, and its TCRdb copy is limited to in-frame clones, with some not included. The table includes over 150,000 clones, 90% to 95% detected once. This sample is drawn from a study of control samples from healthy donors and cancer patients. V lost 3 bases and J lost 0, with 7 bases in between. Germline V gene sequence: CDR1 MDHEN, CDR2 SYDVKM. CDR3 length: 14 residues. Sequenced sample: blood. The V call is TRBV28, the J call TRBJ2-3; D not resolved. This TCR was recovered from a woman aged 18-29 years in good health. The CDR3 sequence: CASSFPASTDTQYF. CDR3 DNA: TGTGCCAGCAGTTTCCCCGCTAGCACAGATACGCAGTATTTT.